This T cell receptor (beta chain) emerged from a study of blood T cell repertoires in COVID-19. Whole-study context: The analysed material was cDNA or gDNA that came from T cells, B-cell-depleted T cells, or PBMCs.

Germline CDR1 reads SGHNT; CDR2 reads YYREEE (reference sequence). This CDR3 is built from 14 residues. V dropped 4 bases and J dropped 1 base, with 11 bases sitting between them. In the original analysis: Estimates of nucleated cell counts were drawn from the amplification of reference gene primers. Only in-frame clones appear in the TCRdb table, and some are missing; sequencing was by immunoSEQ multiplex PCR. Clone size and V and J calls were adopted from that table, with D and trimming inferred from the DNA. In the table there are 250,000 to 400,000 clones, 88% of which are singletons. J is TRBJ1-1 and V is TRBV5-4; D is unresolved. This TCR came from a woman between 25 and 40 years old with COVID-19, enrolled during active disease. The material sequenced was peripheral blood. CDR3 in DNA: TGTGCCAGCAGCCATGAGGGCAGGAACACTGAAGCTTTCTTT. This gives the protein CASSHEGRNTEAFF.